This T cell receptor beta chain was sequenced for a study of shared clonotypes between healthy human individuals (dated by TCRdb to 2018 to 2020). Context from the whole study: The cohort comprised two women and three men aged 18 to 49 years. Different laboratories and diverse techniques were used to prepare libraries and sequence TCR repertoires, to increase sequencing depth and limit assay-specific biases. To estimate repertoire size and how much clonotype sharing occurs between individuals, the study deeply sequenced the blood TCR repertoires of five healthy adults. For each donor, CD4 naive and CD4 memory were each run on three plates, CD8 naive on two plates, and CD8 memory on one plate. Each donor's leukapheresis produced roughly between about 0.85 and 10 billion PBMCs. The full study reports these points: Only blood was sampled, and tissue TCR repertoires likely differ from those in blood. Larger estimated clonotype richness was generally found for naive subsets than for memory subsets. Pairwise subsampling led to the expectation that sequencing depth would affect the degree of clonotype sharing among donors. Incomplete sequencing was indicated by rarefaction of sorted-subset datasets, despite the large sequencing depth. When a few donors were compared, the shared fraction of clonotypes was 5% to 6.5% for naive CD4, 3.5% for naive CD8, 2.3% for memory CD4, and approximately 0.4% for memory CD8. Because the study included only a small number of donors, the genetic and exposure-history diversity represented was limited. Higher generation probabilities were observed for clonotypes shared by all four sorted-subset donors than for non-shared clonotypes.

Using the deep immunoSEQ assay, TCR CDR3 regions were amplified from genomic DNA by multiplex PCR. Extracted genomic DNA from each cell subset was distributed evenly across all wells of several immunoSEQ 96-well plates, and each plate was treated as a replicate. For sorted subsets, each replicate PCR was loaded with roughly 0.2 ug genomic DNA, equivalent to about 30,000 T cell genomes. The purified libraries were quantified using a Qubit 3.0 fluorometer, sized with a Bioanalyzer 2100, and then quantified again using the KAPA Library Quantification kit. Each immunoSEQ 96-well plate was sequenced on its own single-read 150-cycle Illumina NextSeq 550 flow cell. Processing in the source paper ran as follows. Because the immunoSEQ output included only junctional sequences and no quality scores, the filtering could not be the same as the filtering used for full-length reads. To assign V/J genes and CDR3, sequences were annotated against IMGT germline references using PyIR, a Python wrapper for IgBLAST v1.9. Any read was removed if the V/J assignment was weak (E-value above 1e-6), the CDR3 was missing, or the read contained stop codons, out-of-frame junctions, or ambiguous translated residues. V3J clonotypes were defined as sequences sharing the same inferred V gene, J gene, and CDR3 amino acid sequence. Percentage overlap between repertoires was calculated by dividing the number of shared unique clonotypes by the size of the smaller repertoire. Three approaches were used to assess repertoire richness: RTK rarefaction, the Chao1 estimator, and Recon v2.1 estimates of unobserved clonotypes. Generation probabilities were computed with OLGA for all TCRbeta clonotypes obtained by the gDNA method from four donors. The clones in this table, taken by TCRdb from immuneACCESS, are in-frame only. Not every clone is retained; where verified, under half of the shortfall comes from an unresolved V gene, and the cause of the rest is unknown. Clonal size and the V and J genes are those of that table, whereas D and trimming came from the DNA. The sample table holds some 500,000 clones, of which 95% to 97% were seen once. Of the sample, nearly 0.065% falls within the top ten clones.

A word on this clone: Its specific antigen is unknown. No much larger clone exists at a distance of one base, and base qualities are not known.

Donors were healthy HIV-negative adults with no recently reported acute infections or vaccinations. All donors were Caucasian adults living in Nashville, Tennessee, USA. CD4+ T cells were enriched through magnetic negative selection, after which naive cells were positively selected on CD45RA and the remaining negative fraction served as the memory subset. Blood was obtained by leukapheresis, after which PBMCs were separated by Ficoll-Histopaque density gradient centrifugation and cryopreserved in liquid nitrogen vapor phase. Analytical flow cytometry was used to check the purity and quantity of each magnetically sorted T cell population. From each sorted fraction, genomic DNA was isolated and quantified by UV absorbance on a Nanodrop 2000c. There are 15 amino acids in the CDR3, from cysteine to phenylalanine inclusive. The retained sequence is limited to the CDR3, 45 bases, with the frame set at the first base. Reading the germline V gene (reference sequence) gives CDR1 SEHNR and CDR2 FQNEAQ. V lost 5 bases and J lost 0 bases; the stretch between them is 11 bases long.

The chain is made from TRBV7-9 and TRBJ2-4; TRBD1 is possibly the D segment (6 matching bases). The receptor was isolated from a woman between 25 and 40 years old in good health. Input material: naive CD4+ T cells sorted from blood. The cell subset or site label corresponds to: CD45RA+ positively selected. The nucleotide sequence reads as follows: TGTGCCAGCAGCCCCGGGACAATAGCCAAAAACATTCAGTACTTC. It translates as CASSPGTIAKNIQYF.